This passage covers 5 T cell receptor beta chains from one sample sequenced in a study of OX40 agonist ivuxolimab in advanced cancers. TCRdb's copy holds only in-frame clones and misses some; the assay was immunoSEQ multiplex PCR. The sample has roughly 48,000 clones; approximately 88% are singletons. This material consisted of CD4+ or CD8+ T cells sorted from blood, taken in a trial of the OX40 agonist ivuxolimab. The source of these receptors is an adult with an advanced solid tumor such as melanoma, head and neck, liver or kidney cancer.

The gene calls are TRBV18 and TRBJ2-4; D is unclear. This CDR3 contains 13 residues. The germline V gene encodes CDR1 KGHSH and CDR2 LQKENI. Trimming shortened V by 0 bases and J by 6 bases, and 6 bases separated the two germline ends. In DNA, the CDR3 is TGTGCCAGCTCACCACCCGGTGGAAACATTCAGTACTTC. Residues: CASSPPGGNIQYF.

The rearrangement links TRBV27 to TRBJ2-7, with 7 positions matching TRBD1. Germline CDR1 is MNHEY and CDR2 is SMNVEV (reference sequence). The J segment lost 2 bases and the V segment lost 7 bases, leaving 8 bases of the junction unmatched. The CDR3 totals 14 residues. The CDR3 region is CASKRDSIPYEQYF. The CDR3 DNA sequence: TGTGCCAGCAAGAGGGACAGTATTCCCTACGAGCAGTACTTC.

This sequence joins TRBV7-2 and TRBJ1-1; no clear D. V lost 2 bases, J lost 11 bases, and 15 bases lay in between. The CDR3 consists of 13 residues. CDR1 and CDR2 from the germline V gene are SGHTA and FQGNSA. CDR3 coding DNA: TGTGCCAGCAGCTTAATACCCGTGGGTGGGGCTTTCTTT. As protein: CASSLIPVGGAFF. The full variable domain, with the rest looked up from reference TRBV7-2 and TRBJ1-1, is GAGVSQSPSNKVTEKGKDVELRCDPISGHTALYWYRQSLGQGLEFLIYFQGNSAPDKSGLPSDRFSAERTGGSVSTLTIQRTQQEDSAVYLCASSLIPVGGAFFGQGTRLTVV.

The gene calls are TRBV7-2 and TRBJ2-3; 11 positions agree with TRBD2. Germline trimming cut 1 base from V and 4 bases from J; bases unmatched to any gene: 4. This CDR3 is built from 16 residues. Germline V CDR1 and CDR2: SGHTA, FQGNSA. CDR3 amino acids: CASSLDLAGGADTQYF. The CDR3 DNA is TGTGCCAGCAGCTTAGACCTAGCGGGAGGCGCAGATACGCAGTATTTT.

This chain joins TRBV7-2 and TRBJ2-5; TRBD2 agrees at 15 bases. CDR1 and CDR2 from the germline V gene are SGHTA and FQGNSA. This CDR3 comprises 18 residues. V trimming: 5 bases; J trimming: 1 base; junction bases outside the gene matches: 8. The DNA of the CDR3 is TGTGCCAGCAGCACCGGACTAGCGGGGGGGCCTGGCCAAGAGACCCAGTACTTC. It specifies CASSTGLAGGPGQETQYF.